Below are 30 T cell receptor beta chains sequenced from a single sample in a study of T cells after yellow fever vaccination. TCRdb independently ran MiXCR on the 5' RACE reads; one entry per CDR3 protein. In the table there are some 390,000 distinct CDR3 sequences, about 19% of which are singletons. Specimen: PBMCs, collected before the yellow fever booster vaccination. Receptors originate from a man between 18 and 29 years old who received the YFV17D yellow fever vaccine.

This clonotype was picked up a small number of times. The J gene is TRBJ2-3, the V gene TRBV20-1, with 7 bases fitting TRBD1. The germline CDR1 and CDR2 sequences are DFQATT and SNEGSKA (reference sequence). Trimming at V came to 5 bases and at J to 6 bases, leaving 14 bases not matched to a gene. The CDR3 is made up of 15 amino acids. The CDR3 bases are TGCAGTGCTGGACCGGTGGACAGGAGGTCGGATACGCAGTATTTT. Translated: CSAGPVDRRSDTQYF.

This clonotype was counted a few times. The chain uses TRBV4-3 and TRBJ2-6; 9 positions match TRBD2. CDR3 length: 20 residues. Germline V lookup: CDR1 LGHNA, CDR2 YSLEER. Losses at the gene ends were 0 bases for V and 0 bases for J; bases not matched to a gene: 9. For the CDR3, the DNA is TGCGCCAGCAGCCAAGATATTGTAGCGGGGGCCCTCTCTGGGGCCAACGTCCTGACTTTC. This gives the protein CASSQDIVAGALSGANVLTF.

This sequence joins TRBV7-9 and TRBJ1-1; unclear D gene. The CDR3 is 11 residues long. The germline gives CDR1 SEHNR, CDR2 FQNEAQ (reference sequence). The ends were cut back, 5 bases at V and 10 bases at J, with 11 bases in the middle. This CDR3 reads CASSPQWAAFF. For the CDR3, the DNA is TGTGCCAGCAGCCCTCAGTGGGCAGCTTTCTTT.

Here the CDR3 reads CASSGGDRYNEQFF. The CDR3 DNA reads TGTGCCAGCAGCGGGGGGGACAGGTACAATGAGCAGTTCTTC. The genes are TRBV11-2 and TRBJ2-1; D may be TRBD1 (8 bases). With 5 bases removed from V and 4 bases from J, the gap between germline ends came to 12 bases. The CDR3 sequence is 14 residues long. CDR1 is SGHAT, CDR2 FQNNGV, per germline.

The rearrangement uses TRBV5-6 and TRBJ1-1; tentatively, D is TRBD1 (5 bases). V lost 0 bases to trimming and J lost 4 bases, with 13 bases between them. Germline CDR1 and CDR2: SGHDT and YYEEEE. CDR3 size: 15 residues. For the CDR3, the DNA is TGTGCCAGCAGCTTGGTAGCCTCCGGGGGCACTGAAGCTTTCTTT. This translates into CASSLVASGGTEAFF.

This clonotype was found a few times. The rearrangement joins TRBV10-3 to TRBJ1-4; no definite D call. V was clipped by 4 bases and J by 0 bases, with 9 bases between them. Germline V CDR1 and CDR2: ENHRY, SYGVKD. The CDR3 runs 15 residues. The CDR3 reads CAISGTESTNEKLFF. The CDR3 DNA follows: TGTGCCATCAGTGGGACGGAGTCAACTAATGAAAAACTGTTTTTT.

This chain uses TRBV5-6 with TRBJ2-1; 8 bases map to TRBD2. This CDR3 contains 17 residues. CDR1 and CDR2 (germline): SGHDT, YYEEEE. The ends lost 2 bases at V and 3 bases at J; junction bases unmatched: 10. The chain's CDR3 is CASSFAAGAAVYNEQFF. The CDR3 DNA reads as TGTGCCAGCAGCTTTGCAGCGGGGGCGGCCGTCTACAATGAGCAGTTCTTC. The variable domain in full, completed from reference TRBV5-6 and TRBJ2-1, reads DAGVTQSPTHLIKTRGQQVTLRCSPKSGHDTVSWYQQALGQGPQFIFQYYEEEERQRGNFPDRFSGHQFPNYSSELNVNALLLGDSALYLCASSFAAGAAVYNEQFFGPGTRLTVL.

This chain links TRBV10-3 with TRBJ2-3, with 8 bases identical to TRBD2. J was trimmed by 1 base and V by 0 bases; bases with no gene match: 6. Germline loops: CDR1 ENHRY, CDR2 SYGVKD. CDR3 length: 17 residues. This chain's CDR3 is CAISESPEAGGTDTQYF. In DNA, the CDR3 is TGTGCCATCAGTGAGTCCCCCGAAGCGGGGGGCACAGATACGCAGTATTTT.

V is TRBV12-3 or TRBV12-4 and J is TRBJ2-3; TRBD2 might be the D (5 bases). This CDR3 is built from 18 residues. Trimming removed 2 bases at V and 0 bases at J, with 18 bases between. This CDR3 is CASSLISPRRGSTDTQYF. The DNA of the CDR3 is TGTGCCAGCAGTTTAATCTCCCCCCGCCGAGGGAGCACAGATACGCAGTATTTT.

This clonotype was counted a few times. The chain couples TRBV7-6 to TRBJ2-3; possibly TRBD2 for D (7 bases). Germline values: CDR1 SGHVS, CDR2 FNYEAQ. CDR3 length: 16 residues. Trimming left V 0 bases short and J 0 bases short, with 10 bases between. The CDR3 spells CASSLAGGLSTDTQYF. CDR3 in DNA: TGTGCCAGCAGCTTAGCGGGGGGGCTGAGCACAGATACGCAGTATTTT.

V and J are TRBV7-3 and TRBJ2-5, with 8 bases aligning to TRBD2. J was trimmed by 5 bases and V by 5 bases; bases with no gene match: 7. The CDR3 totals 14 residues. Germline-derived CDR1 and CDR2 are SGHTA and FQGTGA. CDR3: CASSPNPGGETQYF. The CDR3 nucleotides read TGTGCCAGCAGCCCCAACCCGGGGGGGGAGACCCAGTACTTC. The whole variable domain, remainder taken from reference TRBV7-3 and TRBJ2-5, is GAGVSQTPSNKVTEKGKYVELRCDPISGHTALYWYRQSLGQGPEFLIYFQGTGAADDSGLPNDRFFAVRPEGSVSTLKIQRTERGDSAVYLCASSPNPGGETQYFGPGTRLLVL.

The CDR3 DNA is TGTGCCAGCAGCCAATTCCGGATGAACTATGGCTACACCTTC. It encodes CASSQFRMNYGYTF. The gene calls are TRBV5-6 and TRBJ1-2; D is unclear. The V end was cut by 4 bases, the J end by 2 bases, with 12 bases between. The CDR3 runs 14 residues. From germline, CDR1 is SGHDT and CDR2 YYEEEE.

This clonotype was detected a few times. The chain links TRBV12-3 or TRBV12-4 to TRBJ2-5; TRBD1 might be the D (6 bases). The CDR3 totals 13 residues. Between the trimmed V and J ends, which lost 8 bases and 4 bases, there was a span of 14 bases. CDR3 sequence (DNA): TGTGCCAGCGGGCAGGGGCCAGGAGAGACCCAGTACTTC. As protein: CASGQGPGETQYF.

This sequence joins TRBV5-4 and TRBJ2-7; 11 bases are shared with TRBD1. Germline trimming cut 3 bases from V and 4 bases from J; bases unmatched to any gene: 9. From germline, CDR1 is SGHNT and CDR2 YYREEE (reference sequence). The CDR3 totals 16 residues. CDR3 bases: TGTGCCAGCAGCTGGTCGCCCGGGACAGGGGGTTACGAGCAGTACTTC. Its translation: CASSWSPGTGGYEQYF.

This clonotype was found a few times. This chain links TRBV9 with TRBJ2-5, with D perhaps assigned TRBD1 or TRBD2 (6 bases each). This CDR3 spans 17 amino acids. V lost 3 bases and J 5 bases, leaving 23 bases between the germline ends. The germline CDR1 and CDR2 sequences are SGDLS and YYNGEE. The CDR3 DNA sequence: TGTGCCAGCAGCGCGAACTTCCCGGGGGCAATTGGGGAGACCCAGTACTTC. Protein: CASSANFPGAIGETQYF.

The table lists this clonotype with a few counts. The chain couples TRBV27 to TRBJ2-5, with TRBD2 identical over 11 bases. Trimming removed 6 bases from V and 5 bases from J; junction bases left unmatched: 11. This CDR3 has 16 residues. Looked up from germline, CDR1 is MNHEY and CDR2 is SMNVEV (reference sequence). CDR3: CASRFSLAGGMETQYF. The DNA of the CDR3 is TGTGCCAGCAGATTCAGTCTAGCGGGGGGTATGGAGACCCAGTACTTC.

This clonotype was recorded a few times. The chain is built from TRBV5-6 and TRBJ2-7, with unresolved D. Trimming took off 0 bases at V and 3 bases at J, with 16 bases between the two ends. The CDR3 is 16 residues long. Germline CDR1 and CDR2: SGHDT and YYEEEE. In DNA form, the CDR3 reads TGTGCCAGCAGCTTGGTTATAACCGGGCCGAACTACGAGCAGTACGTC. It yields the protein CASSLVITGPNYEQYV.

This clonotype has a handful of counts. The chain joins TRBV5-1 to TRBJ2-7; D remains ambiguous. CDR3 length: 14 residues. Trimming shortened V by 7 bases and J by 0 bases, and 14 bases separated the two germline ends. CDR1 SGHRS and CDR2 YFSETQ come from the germline V gene. The CDR3 region has the DNA TGCGCCAGCGGGGATATTGGTGGCTCCTACGAGCAGTACTTC. Translation gives CASGDIGGSYEQYF.

In its sample, this clonotype was seen many times. The V gene is TRBV29-1, the J gene TRBJ1-2, with unresolved D. V dropped 4 bases and J dropped 8 bases, with 11 bases sitting between them. CDR1 and CDR2 from the germline V gene are SQVTM and ANQGSEA. This CDR3 is 11 amino acids long. CDR3 amino acids: CSVAADTGYTF. CDR3 nucleotide sequence: TGCAGCGTTGCCGCTGACACCGGCTACACCTTC.

This chain links TRBV11-3 with TRBJ2-5; D is uncertain. The germline V and J ends were trimmed by 6 bases and 5 bases, with 13 bases remaining between them. The CDR3 is 13 amino acids. Germline assignment: CDR1 SGHNT and CDR2 YENEEA. CDR3 loop: CASSQGPAETQYF. As DNA, the CDR3 is TGTGCCAGCAGTCAAGGGCCTGCGGAGACCCAGTACTTC.

This clonotype was detected a few times. The chain is built from TRBV5-6 and TRBJ1-1, with D tentatively TRBD1 (6 bases). The CDR3 spans 16 residues. V lost 4 bases and J 4 bases, leaving 20 bases between the germline ends. CDR1 SGHDT and CDR2 YYEEEE come from the germline V gene. CDR3 DNA sequence: TGTGCCAGCAGCCGGTGGGGGGCGCTTAGTGGCACTGAAGCTTTCTTT. Amino acids: CASSRWGALSGTEAFF.

This chain links TRBV3-1 with TRBJ2-3; D unclear. Between the trimmed V and J ends, which lost 1 base and 2 bases, there was a span of 7 bases. This CDR3 is 14 amino acids long. CDR1 is LGHDT, CDR2 YNNKEL, per germline (reference sequence). The CDR3 nucleotides read TGTGCCAGCAGCCAAGGGTGGCTCACAGATACGCAGTATTTT. Translating it yields CASSQGWLTDTQYF.

This chain uses TRBV10-2 with TRBJ2-4; D is perhaps TRBD2 (6 bases). Per the germline V gene, CDR1 is WSHSY and CDR2 is SAAADI. V was trimmed by 3 bases and J by 2 bases, leaving 14 bases between them. This CDR3 has 16 amino acids. For the CDR3, the DNA is TGCGCCAGCAGTGATCCCCCAGCGGGCTCCAAAAACATTCAGTACTTC. It encodes CASSDPPAGSKNIQYF.

The table lists this clonotype with a few counts. The J gene is TRBJ2-7, the V gene TRBV4-1; 10 positions match TRBD1. The V and J ends lost 3 bases and 11 bases, in that order; junction bases with no gene match: 4. Germline CDR1 and CDR2: MGHRA and YSYEKL. The CDR3 runs 12 residues. Written as DNA, the CDR3 is TGCGCCAGCAGCCAGGTGGGACAGGGGAAGTACGTC. As protein: CASSQVGQGKYV.

This clonotype appeared a few times. This chain links TRBV20-1 with TRBJ1-6, with 8 bases aligning to TRBD1. This CDR3 has 15 residues. J gave up 7 bases and V 3 bases, and 8 bases lay outside the gene matches. CDR1 DFQATT and CDR2 SNEGSKA come from the germline V gene (reference sequence). The CDR3 is CSARFAGGTNSPLHF. The CDR3 DNA is TGCAGTGCTAGGTTTGCAGGGGGCACGAATTCACCCCTCCACTTT.

This chain uses TRBV9 with TRBJ2-3, with TRBD2 matching over 10 bases. CDR3 length: 19 amino acids. Germline CDR1 SGDLS, CDR2 YYNGEE. V lost 4 bases and J lost 0; bases outside the gene matches: 14. The CDR3 nucleotides are TGTGCCAGCAGCCCCATTAGGGGAGGACTAGCGGCTAGCACAGATACGCAGTATTTT. It encodes CASSPIRGGLAASTDTQYF.

This clonotype was counted only a few times. V usage is TRBV20-1 and J usage is TRBJ1-5, with D perhaps TRBD1 (5 bases). This CDR3 is built from 14 residues. Germline V gene sequence: CDR1 DFQATT, CDR2 SNEGSKA (reference sequence). Trimming took off 5 bases at V and 4 bases at J, with 15 bases between the two ends. The CDR3 sequence is CSARDGDSNQPQHF. The CDR3 nucleotides read TGCAGTGCTCGGGACGGGGATTCGAATCAGCCCCAGCATTTT.

This chain connects TRBV4-1 to TRBJ2-5; TRBD1 matches at 7 bases. CDR3 length: 15 residues. The ends lost 6 bases at V and 1 base at J; junction bases unmatched: 8. Germline lookup yields CDR1 MGHRA and CDR2 YSYEKL. The CDR3 nucleotides are TGCGCCAGCAGTTACAGACAGGGCTCCCAAGAGACCCAGTACTTC. It translates to CASSYRQGSQETQYF.

This chain links TRBV5-6 with TRBJ2-1; tentative D call: TRBD1 (6 bases). The germline V and J ends were trimmed by 6 bases and 5 bases, with 15 bases remaining between them. The CDR3 contains 14 residues. The germline CDR1 and CDR2 sequences are SGHDT and YYEEEE. CDR3 region: CASMPLGADNEQFF. The CDR3 DNA is TGTGCCAGCATGCCACTGGGGGCGGACAATGAGCAGTTCTTC.

This clonotype was observed a few times. Relative to the germline gene, one junction end is altered; a read error may explain this. The V call is TRBV5-6, the J call TRBJ2-5; D gene unclear. The germline V gene encodes CDR1 SGHDT and CDR2 YYEEEE. The CDR3 is made up of 13 amino acids. The CDR3 region has the DNA TGTGCCAGCAGCTTGGTCGGCCAACAGACCCAGTACTTC. Translation gives CASSLVGQQTQYF.